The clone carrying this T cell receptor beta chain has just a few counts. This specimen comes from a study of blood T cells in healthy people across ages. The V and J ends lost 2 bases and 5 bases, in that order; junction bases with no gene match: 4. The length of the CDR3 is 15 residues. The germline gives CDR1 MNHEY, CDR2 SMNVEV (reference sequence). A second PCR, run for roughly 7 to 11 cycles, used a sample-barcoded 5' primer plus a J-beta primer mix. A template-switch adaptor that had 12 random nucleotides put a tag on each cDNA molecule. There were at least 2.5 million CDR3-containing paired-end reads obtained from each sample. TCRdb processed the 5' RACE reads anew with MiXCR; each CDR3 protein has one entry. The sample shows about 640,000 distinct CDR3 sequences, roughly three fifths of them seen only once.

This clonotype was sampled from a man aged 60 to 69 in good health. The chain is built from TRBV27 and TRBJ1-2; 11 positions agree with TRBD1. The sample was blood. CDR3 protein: CASSLRDRGGYGYTF. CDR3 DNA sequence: TGTGCCAGCAGTTTAAGGGACAGGGGGGGGTATGGCTACACCTTC.